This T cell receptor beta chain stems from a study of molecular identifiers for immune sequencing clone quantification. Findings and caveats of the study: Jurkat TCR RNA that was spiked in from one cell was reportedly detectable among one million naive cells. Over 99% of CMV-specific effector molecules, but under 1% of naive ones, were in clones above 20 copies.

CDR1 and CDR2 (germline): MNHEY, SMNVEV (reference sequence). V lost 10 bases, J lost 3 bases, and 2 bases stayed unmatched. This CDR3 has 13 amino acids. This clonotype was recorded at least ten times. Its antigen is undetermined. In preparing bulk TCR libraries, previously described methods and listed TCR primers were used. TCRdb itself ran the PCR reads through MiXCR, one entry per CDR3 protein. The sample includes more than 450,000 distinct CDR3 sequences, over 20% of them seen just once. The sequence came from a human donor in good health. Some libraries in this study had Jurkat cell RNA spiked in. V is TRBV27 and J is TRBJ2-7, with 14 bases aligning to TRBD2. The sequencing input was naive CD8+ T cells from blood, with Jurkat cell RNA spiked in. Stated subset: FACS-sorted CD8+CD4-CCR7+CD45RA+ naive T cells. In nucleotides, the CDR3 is TGTGCCATCGGACTAGCGGGAGGCTACGAGCAGTACTTC. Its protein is CAIGLAGGYEQYF.